This T cell receptor beta chain emerged from a study of T cells in Graves' hyperthyroidism and ophthalmopathy. Based on clinical symptoms, serum thyroxine and TRAb, thyroid ultrasound and orbital computed tomography, diagnoses were reached. Per the germline V gene, CDR1 is SGHNT and CDR2 is YYREEE (reference sequence). Unmatched junction bases numbered 2, after V lost 4 bases and J lost 3 bases. This CDR3 is built from 13 residues. Whole-study results and caveats: Most thyroid clonotypes expanded above 0.001 were also detected in blood.

The CDR3 regions of TCR beta were amplified from RNA transcripts. Carried out on the TCR CDR3, a first-round RT-PCR used the HTBI primer set. TCRdb reprocessed the multiplex PCR reads with MiXCR, giving one entry per CDR3 protein. Of hundreds of thousands of distinct CDR3 sequences listed, around 15% were seen once; the top ten hold roughly a tenth. This clonotype was seen many times. Its antigen is still unknown. This sequence was found in a woman under 30 with Graves' hyperthyroidism. Input material: blood. The V and J genes are TRBV5-4 and TRBJ2-7, with 9 bases aligning to TRBD1. As DNA, the CDR3 is TGTGCCAGCAGCACGGACAGGGGCTACGAGCAGTACTTC. Translating gives CASSTDRGYEQYF.